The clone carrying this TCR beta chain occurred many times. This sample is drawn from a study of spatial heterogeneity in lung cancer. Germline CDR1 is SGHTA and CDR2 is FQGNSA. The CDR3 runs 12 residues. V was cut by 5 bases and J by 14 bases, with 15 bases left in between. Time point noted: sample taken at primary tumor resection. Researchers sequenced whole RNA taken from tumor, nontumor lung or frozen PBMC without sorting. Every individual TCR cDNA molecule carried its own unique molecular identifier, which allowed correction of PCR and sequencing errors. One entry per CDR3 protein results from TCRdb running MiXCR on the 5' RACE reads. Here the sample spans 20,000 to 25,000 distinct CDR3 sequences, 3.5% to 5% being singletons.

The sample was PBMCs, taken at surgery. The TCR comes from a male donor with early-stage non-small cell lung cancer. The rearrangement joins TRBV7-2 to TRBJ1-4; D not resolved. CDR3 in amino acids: CASSPLRGFLFF. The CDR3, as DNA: TGTGCCAGCAGCCCCCTCCGTGGGTTTCTGTTTTTT.